The clone carrying this T cell receptor (beta chain) appeared once. Germline CDR1 reads MNHNS; CDR2 reads SASEGT. Deletions cut 3 bases from V and 4 bases from J, with 12 bases between. CDR3 size: 14 residues. The data derive from a study of blood T cell repertoires in COVID-19. Background on the study: The United States, Italy and Spain were the sources of the acute and convalescent COVID-19 samples.

Profiled with immunoSEQ multiplex PCR; TCRdb holds only in-frame clones, not every one. The data hold 130,000 to 150,000 clones, with around 87% observed a single time. The clonotype comes from a man aged 50 to 59 who had recovered from COVID-19. The rearrangement uses TRBV6-1 and TRBJ1-1, with D tentatively TRBD1 (5 bases). Sequences were obtained from peripheral blood. The CDR3 loop is CASSENGGGTEAFF. The CDR3 DNA reads TGTGCCAGCAGTGAGAACGGCGGGGGCACTGAAGCTTTCTTT.